This entry lists 13 T cell receptor beta chains sequenced from one sample in a study of T cell repertoires in aging, cancer and after chemotherapy. Rearranged V-D-J TRB sequences were amplified with a mixed TRB-A/B primer pool. Each CDR3 protein gets one entry after TCRdb re-called the multiplex PCR reads with MiXCR. Of 2,700 or so distinct CDR3 sequences listed, approximately 25% were seen once; the top ten hold around 9.4%. Peripheral blood genomic DNA, not sorted cells or RNA, was the template. The sample was blood. These receptors were obtained from a human donor in good health.

The chain joins TRBV18 to TRBJ2-1; 10 bases agree with TRBD2. This CDR3 has 14 amino acids. Germline CDR1 reads KGHSH; CDR2 reads LQKENI. With 3 bases clipped from V and 10 bases from J, the junction kept 6 bases outside the gene matches. Here the CDR3 reads CASSPRLAGDEQFF. CDR3 coding DNA: TGTGCCAGCTCACCGAGGCTAGCGGGAGACGAGCAGTTCTTC.

This clonotype was picked up one time. The chain joins TRBV28 to TRBJ2-5; 9 bases match TRBD1. Germline V gene data show CDR1 as MDHEN and CDR2 as SYDVKM. The J segment lost 4 bases and the V segment lost 1 base, leaving 4 bases of the junction unmatched. The CDR3 is 15 amino acids. The CDR3 nucleotides are TGTGCCAGCAGTTTATACAGGGGGCTTGCAGAGACCCAGTACTTC. Translating gives CASSLYRGLAETQYF.

A remark on this clonotype: Just one base apart from a much larger clone, this may be a read error. This chain links TRBV30 with TRBJ2-1; D gene unclear. The germline V gene encodes CDR1 GTSNPN and CDR2 SVGIG (reference sequence). There are 10 residues in the CDR3. The DNA for the CDR3 is TGTGCCTGGGGGAACAATAAGCAGTTCTTC. This translates into CAWGNNKQFF.

This clonotype was seen a few times. The chain combines TRBV7-9 with TRBJ2-1, with 8 bases fitting TRBD2. The germline gives CDR1 SEHNR, CDR2 FQNEAQ (reference sequence). CDR3 size: 16 residues. The V segment lost 3 bases and the J segment 7 bases; nucleotides outside the gene matches: 11. In DNA form, the CDR3 reads TGTGCCAGCAGCTTCGTTCCGGGACTAGAGTTTAATGAGCAGTTCTTC. Translation gives CASSFVPGLEFNEQFF.

This clonotype was recorded only once. The chain recombines TRBV6-5 with TRBJ2-7, with 10 bases aligning to TRBD2. After removal of 5 bases from V and 2 bases from J, the junction contained 9 bases not matched to a gene. There are 16 residues in the CDR3. Looked up from germline, CDR1 is MNHEY and CDR2 is SVGAGI. CDR3 in amino acids: CASSTLPAGGTYEQYF. The CDR3 DNA reads as TGTGCCAGCAGTACATTACCAGCGGGAGGGACCTACGAGCAGTACTTC.

The V gene is TRBV18, the J gene TRBJ1-2; 10 bases fit TRBD1. This CDR3 has 17 amino acids. Germline V lookup: CDR1 KGHSH, CDR2 LQKENI. With V trimmed by 3 bases and J by 6 bases, 13 bases remained unmatched. The DNA for the CDR3 is TGTGCCAGCTCACCTTTTGACAGGGGGCGCACATTTCATGGCTACACCTTC. It translates to CASSPFDRGRTFHGYTF. The full variable domain, with the rest looked up from reference TRBV18 and TRBJ1-2, is NAGVMQNPRHLVRRRGQEARLRCSPMKGHSHVYWYRQLPEEGLKFMVYLQKENIIDESGMPKERFSAEFPKEGPSILRIQQVVRGDSAAYFCASSPFDRGRTFHGYTFGSGTRLTVV.

This clonotype is categorized as medium-sized (0.01 to 0.1%). The chain recombines TRBV6-5 with TRBJ2-1; possible D gene TRBD1, 5 bases. The V gene lost 4 bases and the J gene lost 2 bases, with 12 bases spanning the gap. Germline V gene sequence: CDR1 MNHEY, CDR2 SVGAGI. The CDR3 is 15 residues long. Here the CDR3 reads CASSFGPGTYNEQFF. The CDR3 coding sequence is TGTGCCAGCAGTTTTGGGCCAGGGACCTACAATGAGCAGTTCTTC.

Within the sample, this clonotype is medium-sized (0.01 to 0.1%). CDR3 protein: CASSRQETQYF. The CDR3 coding sequence is TGTGCCAGCTCACGACAAGAGACCCAGTACTTC. The chain carries TRBV18 and TRBJ2-5; D unclear. V lost 4 bases and J 2 bases, leaving 2 bases between the germline ends. The CDR3 runs to 11 residues. Per germline, CDR1 KGHSH and CDR2 LQKENI. The full variable domain, in which reference TRBV18 and TRBJ2-5 provide the parts outside the CDR3, is NAGVMQNPRHLVRRRGQEARLRCSPMKGHSHVYWYRQLPEEGLKFMVYLQKENIIDESGMPKERFSAEFPKEGPSILRIQQVVRGDSAAYFCASSRQETQYFGPGTRLLVL.

The chain is built from TRBV12-5 and TRBJ2-7; either TRBD1 or TRBD2 may supply D (5 bases each). Looked up from germline, CDR1 is LGHNT and CDR2 is FRNRAP. Trimming left V 5 bases short and J 3 bases short, with 11 bases between. CDR3 length: 13 residues. The CDR3: CASGLRDHYEQYF. Here the CDR3 DNA reads TGTGCTAGTGGTCTCAGGGACCACTACGAGCAGTACTTC.

The chain joins TRBV14 to TRBJ2-7; D might be TRBD2 (5 bases). Germline V gene lookup returns CDR1 SGHDN and CDR2 FVKESK. Trimming took off 4 bases at V and 2 bases at J, with 15 bases between the two ends. CDR3 length: 15 amino acids. CDR3 in DNA: TGTGCCAGCAGCCCAGCGGCAACCCCTCCCTACGAGCAGTACTTC. Translated: CASSPAATPPYEQYF.

This chain connects TRBV7-2 to TRBJ2-2, with unresolved D. Germline lookup yields CDR1 SGHTA and CDR2 FQGNSA. The CDR3 covers 15 residues. The germline V and J ends were trimmed by 3 bases and 4 bases, with 12 bases remaining between them. The CDR3 coding sequence is TGTGCCAGCAGCTTCAAAGGAAGTACCACCGGGGAGCTGTTTTTT. Protein sequence: CASSFKGSTTGELFF.

This clonotype is categorized as medium-sized. The chain links TRBV27 to TRBJ2-7; 11 positions match TRBD2. CDR1 MNHEY and CDR2 SMNVEV come from the germline V gene (reference sequence). The J segment lost 3 bases and the V segment lost 5 bases, leaving 6 bases of the junction unmatched. This CDR3 is built from 15 residues. The CDR3 coding sequence is TGTGCCAGCAGTCCGTTGACTAGCGGGAACTACGAGCAGTACTTC. This sequence encodes CASSPLTSGNYEQYF.

The rearrangement joins TRBV6-2 or TRBV6-3 to TRBJ1-5; 8 nucleotides align to TRBD1. CDR1 MNHEY and CDR2 SVGEGT come from the germline V gene. Trimming cost V 5 bases and J 4 bases; bases outside gene matches: 7. The CDR3 runs to 15 residues. The DNA of the CDR3 is TGTGCCAGCAGTGACGGGGGGACAGGAAATCAGCCCCAGCATTTT. Protein: CASSDGGTGNQPQHF.